These T cell receptor beta chains were read from a single sample in a study of T cell repertoires in cytomegalovirus infection. Antigen specificity for these receptors is unknown. Each CDR3 protein is one row after TCRdb ran MiXCR on the reads. The table has approximately 730,000 distinct CDR3 sequences, approximately 33% seen once; the top ten hold around a sixth. Here the sequenced sample was cultured PBMCs, taken from culture after CMV antigen stimulation. The receptors originated from a human donor in good health (CMV status not recorded). Some clones in this sample may be carry-over from other donors' samples. CDR3s include the opening cysteine and the closing phenylalanine or tryptophan. Each record gives: D gene, V gene, J gene, clone size, CDR3 protein, CDR3 DNA. D genes are given only for firm matches. Size tells how often a clone was seen (once, few, many) or the class of an expanded clone, and some rows leave it out.

>NA|TRBV28|TRBJ2-1|NA
CASTTDYSYNEQFF
TGTGCCAGTACCACAGACTACTCCTACAATGAGCAGTTCTTC
>NA|TRBV11-1|TRBJ1-1|few
CASSPMAGLNTEAFF
TGTGCCAGCAGCCCGATGGCGGGATTGAACACTGAAGCTTTCTTT
>NA|TRBV6-1|TRBJ2-5|few
CASSETLQETQYF
TGTGCCAGCAGTGAAACACTTCAAGAGACCCAGTACTTC
>NA|TRBV12-3/TRBV12-4|TRBJ2-2|NA
CASNTAGELFF
TGTGCCAGTAATACTGCTGGGGAGCTGTTTTTT
>TRBD1|TRBV18|TRBJ1-5|NA
CASSPTTGNGNQPQHF
TGTGCCAGCTCACCGACGACAGGGAATGGGAATCAGCCCCAGCATTTT
>TRBD2|TRBV6-6|TRBJ2-7|NA
CASSSPRREVSYEQYF
TGTGCCAGCAGTTCCCCGAGGCGGGAGGTCTCCTACGAGCAGTACTTC
>NA|TRBV6-2/TRBV6-3|TRBJ2-3|NA
CASTLDGTDTQYF
TGTGCCAGCACCCTCGACGGCACAGATACGCAGTATTTT
>TRBD2|TRBV6-2/TRBV6-3|TRBJ2-4|NA
CASSYWSGVLAKNIQYF
TGTGCCAGCAGTTACTGGAGCGGGGTTCTGGCCAAAAACATTCAGTACTTC
>NA|TRBV6-5|TRBJ1-2|NA
CASSWRGVEGGYTF
TGTGCCAGCAGTTGGCGGGGGGTTGAGGGGGGCTACACCTTC
>TRBD1|TRBV2|TRBJ2-7|NA
CASRRQGSHEQYF
TGTGCCAGCAGAAGACAGGGTAGCCACGAGCAGTACTTC
>TRBD1|TRBV10-3|TRBJ2-7|many
CATARQGSNEQYF
TGTGCCACCGCGAGACAGGGTAGCAACGAGCAGTACTTC
>NA|TRBV5-1|TRBJ2-1|NA
CASSPGTIEAGEQFF
TGCGCCAGCAGCCCCGGGACCATCGAGGCAGGTGAGCAGTTCTTC
>NA|TRBV20-1|TRBJ2-1|NA
CSARAIGTRNNEQFF
TGCAGTGCTAGGGCCATCGGGACCCGTAACAATGAGCAGTTCTTC
>NA|TRBV7-2|TRBJ2-3|many
CASSSTGGKADTQYF
TGTGCCAGCAGCTCGACTGGGGGGAAGGCAGATACGCAGTATTTT
>NA|TRBV7-8|TRBJ2-3|many
CASSPVRLGGDTQYF
TGTGCCAGCAGCCCAGTCCGCCTGGGGGGTGATACGCAGTATTTT
>NA|TRBV28|TRBJ2-2|NA
CASTSTSSTGELFF
TGTGCCAGCACCTCAACTAGTAGCACCGGGGAGCTGTTTTTT
>TRBD1|TRBV29-1|TRBJ2-3|NA
CSVEGTGGDTQYF
TGCAGCGTTGAAGGGACAGGGGGGGATACGCAGTATTTT
>NA|TRBV11-2|TRBJ1-4|NA
CASSPAGGGGEKLFF
TGTGCCAGCAGCCCAGCTGGCGGGGGCGGTGAAAAACTGTTTTTT
>NA|TRBV6-2/TRBV6-3|TRBJ1-6|NA
CASSSRSSLGNSPLHF
TGTGCCAGCAGTTCCCGTTCCTCACTGGGAAATTCACCCCTCCACTTT